This T cell receptor beta chain was identified during a study of T-cell reconstitution after alpha-beta-depleted transplantation in children. General study points: Surviving thymic progenitors and recipient T cells were the source of high TCRbeta diversity at day 60 in some patients. After one year, T-cell counts and TCRbeta diversity mostly came from new T cells. About two months after transplant, alpha-beta T cells reportedly came from several hundred expanded graft clones.

In its sample, this clonotype was seen a few times. Its target is unknown. Unique molecular identifiers were built into the TCRbeta library. A single record per CDR3 protein comes from TCRdb applying MiXCR to the PCR reads. The table has fewer than 700,000 distinct CDR3 sequences, under 15% seen once. The CDR3 sequence is 15 residues long. V was pared by 0 bases and J by 2 bases, with 5 bases of the junction left unmatched. CDR1 and CDR2 from the germline V gene are GTSNPN and SVGIG (reference sequence). This TCR came from a male patient younger than 18 who had a stem cell transplant for acute myeloid leukemia, so the T cells may come from the graft donor. This specimen was PBMCs, mostly from graft donor cells, taken 360 days after TCRalphabeta/CD19-depleted stem cell transplant. This rearrangement joins TRBV30 to TRBJ2-7, with 9 bases lining up with TRBD2. In DNA, the CDR3 is TGTGCCTGGAGTGTAGGGCCTAGCGGGACCTACGAGCAGTACTTC. Residues: CAWSVGPSGTYEQYF. The full variable domain, completed using reference TRBV30 and TRBJ2-7, is SQTIHQWPATLVQPVGSPLSLECTVEGTSNPNLYWYRQAAGRGLQLLFYSVGIGQISSEVPQNLSASRPQDRQFILSSKKLLLSDSGFYLCAWSVGPSGTYEQYFGPGTRLTVT.